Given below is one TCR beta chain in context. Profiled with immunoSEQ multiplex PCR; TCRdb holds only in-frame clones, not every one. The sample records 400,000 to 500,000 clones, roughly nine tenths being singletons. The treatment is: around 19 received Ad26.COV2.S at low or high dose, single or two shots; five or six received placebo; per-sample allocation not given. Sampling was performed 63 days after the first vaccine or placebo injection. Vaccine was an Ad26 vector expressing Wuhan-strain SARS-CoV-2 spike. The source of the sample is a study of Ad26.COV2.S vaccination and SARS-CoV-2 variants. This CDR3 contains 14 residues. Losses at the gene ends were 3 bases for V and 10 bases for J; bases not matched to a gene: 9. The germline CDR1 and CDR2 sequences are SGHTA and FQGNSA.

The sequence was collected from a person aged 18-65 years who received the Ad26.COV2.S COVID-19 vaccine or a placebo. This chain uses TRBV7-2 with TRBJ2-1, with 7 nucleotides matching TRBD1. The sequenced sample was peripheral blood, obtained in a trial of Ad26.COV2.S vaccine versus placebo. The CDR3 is CASSFPGQVKEQFF. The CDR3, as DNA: TGTGCCAGCAGCTTCCCCGGACAGGTAAAAGAGCAGTTCTTC. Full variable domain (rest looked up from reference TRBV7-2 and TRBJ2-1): GAGVSQSPSNKVTEKGKDVELRCDPISGHTALYWYRQSLGQGLEFLIYFQGNSAPDKSGLPSDRFSAERTGGSVSTLTIQRTQQEDSAVYLCASSFPGQVKEQFFGPGTRLTVL.